A single T cell receptor beta chain is shown here with its context. The length of the CDR3 is 14 residues. CDR1 is SGHRS, CDR2 YFSETQ, per germline. Trimming pared 0 bases from V and 8 bases from J, leaving 13 bases between. The data are from a study of CD8+ T cells in alopecia areata. The overall study: Treated patients received oral tofacitinib, 5 to 10 mg twice daily.

Following extraction, RNA underwent reverse transcription to cDNA, which served as the sequencing template. The method was immunoSEQ multiplex PCR; TCRdb's version includes in-frame clones alone and lacks a portion of them. This sample yields roughly 180,000 clones, of which 40% to 55% are seen a single time; over 9.5% belongs to the top ten. Treatment here: oral pan-JAK inhibitor, 5-10 mg twice daily. The source material was CD8+ T cells sorted from blood, sampled around week 54, from a patient treated with tofacitinib. The V call is TRBV5-1, the J call TRBJ2-3, with a tentative D call TRBD2 (5 bases). This sequence was found in a human donor with alopecia areata. The chain's CDR3 is CASSLALGAGTQYF. The CDR3 DNA sequence: TGCGCCAGCAGCTTGGCCTTGGGAGCAGGTACGCAGTATTTT.